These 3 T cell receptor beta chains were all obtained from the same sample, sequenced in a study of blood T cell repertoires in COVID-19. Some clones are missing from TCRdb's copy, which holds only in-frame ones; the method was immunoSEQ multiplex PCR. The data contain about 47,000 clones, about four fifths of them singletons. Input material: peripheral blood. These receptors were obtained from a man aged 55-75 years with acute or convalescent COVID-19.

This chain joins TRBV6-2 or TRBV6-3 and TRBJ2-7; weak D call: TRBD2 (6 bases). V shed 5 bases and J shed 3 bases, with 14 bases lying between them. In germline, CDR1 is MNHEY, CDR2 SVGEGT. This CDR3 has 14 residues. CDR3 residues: CASSEGLPYYEQYF. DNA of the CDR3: TGTGCCAGCAGTGAGGGACTCCCCTACTACGAGCAGTACTTC.

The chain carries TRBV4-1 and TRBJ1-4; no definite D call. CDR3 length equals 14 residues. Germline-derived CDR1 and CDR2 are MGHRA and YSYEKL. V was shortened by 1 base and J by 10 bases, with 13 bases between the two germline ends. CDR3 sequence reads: CASSQAGGQVKLFF. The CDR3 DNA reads TGCGCCAGCAGCCAAGCGGGAGGGCAGGTAAAACTGTTTTTT.

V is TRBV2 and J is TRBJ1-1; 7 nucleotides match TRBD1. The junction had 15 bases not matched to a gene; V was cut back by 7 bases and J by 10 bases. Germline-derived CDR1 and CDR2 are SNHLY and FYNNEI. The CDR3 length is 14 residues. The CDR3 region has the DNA TGTGCCAGCACCCTTAGGGGTACAGGGGTAGGAGCTTTCTTT. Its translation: CASTLRGTGVGAFF.